This TCR beta chain stems from a study of cytomegalovirus exposure and HLA in healthy donors. Background on the study: Counted in an early data release were tens of millions of unique TCRs from HLA-typed donors.

From germline, CDR1 is SNHLY and CDR2 FYNNEI. There are 14 residues in the CDR3. V was shortened by 1 base and J by 5 bases, with 11 bases between the two germline ends. Findings and caveats of the study: Some V segments (TRBV6-2 and TRBV6-3 among them) were excluded as indistinguishable. Reports credit the classifier with highly specific, highly sensitive diagnosis of cytomegalovirus status.

As regards this clone: The antigen is undetermined.

PCR was performed using 60 Vbeta and 13 Jbeta primers. Authors' processing steps: Around 12 million of tens of millions of unique TCR beta chains were shared, per a later count. The repertoire was sequenced with immunoSEQ multiplex PCR; TCRdb's copy has only in-frame clones and lacks some. D and trimming were read from the DNA, whereas the V and J calls and clone size are those reported in that table. This sample has over 75,000 clones, with roughly 82% found just once. This TCR derives from a man aged 25 to 40 in good health and CMV-seropositive. Sequencing was performed on PBMCs. The V gene is TRBV2, the J gene TRBJ2-5; D is perhaps TRBD2 (5 bases). As DNA, the CDR3 is TGTGCCAGCAGTGAAGAACCGGGGAAGGAGACCCAGTACTTC. Amino acids: CASSEEPGKETQYF.